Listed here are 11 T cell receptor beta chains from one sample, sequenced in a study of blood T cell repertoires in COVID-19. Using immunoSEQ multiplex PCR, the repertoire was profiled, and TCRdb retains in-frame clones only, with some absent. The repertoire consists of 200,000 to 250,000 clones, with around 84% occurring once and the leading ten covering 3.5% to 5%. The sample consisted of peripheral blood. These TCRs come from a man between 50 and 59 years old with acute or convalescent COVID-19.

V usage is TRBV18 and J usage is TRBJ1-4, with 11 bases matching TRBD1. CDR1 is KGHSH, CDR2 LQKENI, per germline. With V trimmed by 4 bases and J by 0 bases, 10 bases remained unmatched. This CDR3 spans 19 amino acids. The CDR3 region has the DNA TGTGCCAGCTCACTACAACCGGGACAGGGGGGTGCAACTAATGAAAAACTGTTTTTT. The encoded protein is CASSLQPGQGGATNEKLFF. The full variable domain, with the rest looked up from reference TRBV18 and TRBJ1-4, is NAGVMQNPRHLVRRRGQEARLRCSPMKGHSHVYWYRQLPEEGLKFMVYLQKENIIDESGMPKERFSAEFPKEGPSILRIQQVVRGDSAAYFCASSLQPGQGGATNEKLFFGSGTQLSVL.

CDR3 sequence reads: CASSFSSYEQYF. For the CDR3, the DNA is TGCGCCAGCAGCTTTAGCTCCTACGAGCAGTACTTC. This rearrangement joins TRBV5-1 to TRBJ2-7; D remains unclear. From germline, CDR1 is SGHRS and CDR2 YFSETQ. The CDR3 sequence is 12 residues long. Trimming cost V 2 bases and J 0 bases, with 3 bases left between them.

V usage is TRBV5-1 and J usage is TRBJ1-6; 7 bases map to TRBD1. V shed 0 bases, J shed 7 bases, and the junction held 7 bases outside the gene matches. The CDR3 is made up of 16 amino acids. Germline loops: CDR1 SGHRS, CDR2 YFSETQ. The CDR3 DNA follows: TGCGCCAGCAGCTTGGTTGCAGGGGGGCGGAATTCACCCCTCCACTTT. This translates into CASSLVAGGRNSPLHF.

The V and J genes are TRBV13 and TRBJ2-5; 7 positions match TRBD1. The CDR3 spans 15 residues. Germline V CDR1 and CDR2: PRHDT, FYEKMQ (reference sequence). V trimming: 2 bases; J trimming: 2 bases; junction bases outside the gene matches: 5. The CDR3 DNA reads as TGTGCCAGCAGCTTAACCCCGGACAGGCAAGAGACCCAGTACTTC. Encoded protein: CASSLTPDRQETQYF.

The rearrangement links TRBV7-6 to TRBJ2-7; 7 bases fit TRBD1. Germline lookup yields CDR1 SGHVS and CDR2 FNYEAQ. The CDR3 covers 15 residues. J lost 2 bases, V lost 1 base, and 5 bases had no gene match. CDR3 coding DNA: TGTGCCAGCAGCTTAGGTGGGACAGCAACCTACGAGCAGTACTTC. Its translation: CASSLGGTATYEQYF. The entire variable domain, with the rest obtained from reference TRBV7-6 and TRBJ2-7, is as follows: GAGVSQSPRYKVTKRGQDVALRCDPISGHVSLYWYRQALGQGPEFLTYFNYEAQQDKSGLPNDRFSAERPEGSISTLTIQRTEQRDSAMYRCASSLGGTATYEQYFGPGTRLTVT.

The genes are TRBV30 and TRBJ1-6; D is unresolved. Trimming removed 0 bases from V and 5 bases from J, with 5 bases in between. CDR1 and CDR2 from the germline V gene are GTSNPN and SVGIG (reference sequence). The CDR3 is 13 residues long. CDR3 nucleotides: TGTGCCTGGAGTGTACACGATAATTCACCCCTCCACTTT. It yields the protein CAWSVHDNSPLHF.

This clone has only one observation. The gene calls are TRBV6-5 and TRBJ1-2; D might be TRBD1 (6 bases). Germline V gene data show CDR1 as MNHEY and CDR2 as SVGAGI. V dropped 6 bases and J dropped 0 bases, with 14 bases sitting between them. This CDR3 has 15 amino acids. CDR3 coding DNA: TGTGCCAGCAGGCCCGGACAGACCCCTAACTATGGCTACACCTTC. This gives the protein CASRPGQTPNYGYTF.

The CDR3 is CASRITGASYGYTF. DNA for the CDR3: TGTGCCAGCAGGATCACAGGGGCCAGCTATGGCTACACCTTC. This rearrangement joins TRBV6-5 to TRBJ1-2; 7 nucleotides agree with TRBD1. The CDR3 sequence is 14 residues long. Germline V gene lookup returns CDR1 MNHEY and CDR2 SVGAGI. The V and J ends lost 6 bases and 4 bases, in that order; junction bases with no gene match: 8.

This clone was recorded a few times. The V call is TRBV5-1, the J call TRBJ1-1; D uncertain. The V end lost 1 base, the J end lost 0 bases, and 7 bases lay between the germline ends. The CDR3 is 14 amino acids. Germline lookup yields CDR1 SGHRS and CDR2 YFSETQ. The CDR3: CASSLNVMNTEAFF. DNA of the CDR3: TGCGCCAGCAGCTTGAATGTTATGAACACTGAAGCTTTCTTT.

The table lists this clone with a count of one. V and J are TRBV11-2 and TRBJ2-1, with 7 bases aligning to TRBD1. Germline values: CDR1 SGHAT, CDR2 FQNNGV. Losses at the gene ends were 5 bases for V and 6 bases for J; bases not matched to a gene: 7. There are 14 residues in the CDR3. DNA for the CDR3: TGTGCCAGCAGCCCCCGAGGGGGCTTCAATGAGCAGTTCTTC. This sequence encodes CASSPRGGFNEQFF. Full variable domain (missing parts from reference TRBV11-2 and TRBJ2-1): EAGVAQSPRYKIIEKRQSVAFWCNPISGHATLYWYQQILGQGPKLLIQFQNNGVVDDSQLPKDRFSAERLKGVDSTLKIQPAKLEDSAVYLCASSPRGGFNEQFFGPGTRLTVL.

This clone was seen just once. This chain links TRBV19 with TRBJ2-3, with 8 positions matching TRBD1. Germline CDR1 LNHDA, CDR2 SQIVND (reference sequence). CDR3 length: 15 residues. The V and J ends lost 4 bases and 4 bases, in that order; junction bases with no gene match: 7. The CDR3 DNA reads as TGTGCCAGTAGTACTCAGGGGGCAGCCGCAGATACGCAGTATTTT. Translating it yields CASSTQGAAADTQYF.